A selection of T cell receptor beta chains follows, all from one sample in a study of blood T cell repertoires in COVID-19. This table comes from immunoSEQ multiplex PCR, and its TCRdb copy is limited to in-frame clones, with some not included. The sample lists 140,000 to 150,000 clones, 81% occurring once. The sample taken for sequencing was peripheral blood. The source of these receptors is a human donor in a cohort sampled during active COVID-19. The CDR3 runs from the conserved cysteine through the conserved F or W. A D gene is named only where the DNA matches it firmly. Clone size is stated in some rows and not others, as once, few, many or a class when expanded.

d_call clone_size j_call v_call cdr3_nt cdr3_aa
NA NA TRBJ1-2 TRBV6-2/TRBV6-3 TGTGCCAGCAGCCGGGCGGGGTTGGGCTACACCTTC CASSRAGLGYTF
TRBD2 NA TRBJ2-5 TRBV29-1 TGCAGCGCCCAGCGGGGGGACAGTGAGACCCAGTACTTC CSAQRGDSETQYF
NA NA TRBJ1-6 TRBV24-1 TGTGCCACCAGTTTTGGACAGAATAATTCACCCCTCCACTTT CATSFGQNNSPLHF
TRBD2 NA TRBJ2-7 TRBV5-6 TGTGCCAGCAGCATGGGACTAGCCCCCTACGAGCAGTACTTC CASSMGLAPYEQYF
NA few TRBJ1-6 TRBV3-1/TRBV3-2 TGTGCCAGCAGCCTTGGACAATATAATTCACCCCTCCACTTT CASSLGQYNSPLHF
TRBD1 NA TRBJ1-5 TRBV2 TGTGCCAGCGAACAGGGGGACGGCAATCAGCCCCAGCATTTT CASEQGDGNQPQHF
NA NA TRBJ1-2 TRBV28 TGTGCCAGCAGTTCACTAAATGGCTACACCTTC CASSSLNGYTF
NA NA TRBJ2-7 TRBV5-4 TGTGCCAGCAGCTTGGTCCATTCCTACGAGCAGTACTTC CASSLVHSYEQYF
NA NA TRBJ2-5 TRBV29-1 TGCAGCGTACTTTCACCGGGGTCAGAGTACCAAGAGACCCAGTACTTC CSVLSPGSEYQETQYF
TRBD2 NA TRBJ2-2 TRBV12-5 TGTGCTAGTGGTTTTAACCCCCTCTTTATTGGACTAGCGGTGAACACCGGGGAGCTGTTTTTT CASGFNPLFIGLAVNTGELFF
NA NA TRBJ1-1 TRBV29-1 TGCAGCGGGCGGGGTACTGAAGCTTTCTTT CSGRGTEAFF
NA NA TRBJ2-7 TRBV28 TGTGCCAGCAGTTTTAGTCAGGGGCCTCCACACGAGCAGTACTTC CASSFSQGPPHEQYF
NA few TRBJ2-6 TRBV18 TGTGCCAGCTCACCACCGTTGAGCTCTGGGGCCAACGTCCTGACTTTC CASSPPLSSGANVLTF